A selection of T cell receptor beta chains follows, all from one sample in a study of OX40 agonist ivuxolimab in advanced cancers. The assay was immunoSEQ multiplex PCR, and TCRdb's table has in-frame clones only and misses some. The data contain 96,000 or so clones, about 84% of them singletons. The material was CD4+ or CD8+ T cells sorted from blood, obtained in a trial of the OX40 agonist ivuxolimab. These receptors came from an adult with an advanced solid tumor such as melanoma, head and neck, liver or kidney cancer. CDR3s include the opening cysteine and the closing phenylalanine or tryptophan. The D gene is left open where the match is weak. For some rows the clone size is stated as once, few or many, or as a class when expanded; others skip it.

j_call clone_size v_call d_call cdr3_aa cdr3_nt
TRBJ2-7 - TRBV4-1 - CASSPDHLSYEQYF TGCGCCAGCAGCCCGGACCACCTCTCCTACGAGCAGTACTTC
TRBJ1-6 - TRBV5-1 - CASSLGWGLDSPLHF TGCGCCAGCAGCTTGGGGTGGGGTCTGGATTCACCCCTCCACTTT
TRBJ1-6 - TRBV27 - CASSISSSYNSPLHF TGTGCCAGCAGTATCAGTAGCTCCTATAATTCACCCCTCCACTTT
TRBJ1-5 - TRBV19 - CASSLDPRQPQHF TGTGCCAGTAGCCTTGACCCGAGGCAGCCCCAGCATTTT
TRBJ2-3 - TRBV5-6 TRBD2 CASSLGTSGSADTQYF TGTGCCAGCAGCTTAGGGACTAGCGGCTCCGCAGATACGCAGTATTTT
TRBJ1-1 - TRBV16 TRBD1 CASSGEGTGFTEAFF TGTGCCAGCAGCGGCGAGGGGACAGGGTTCACTGAAGCTTTCTTT
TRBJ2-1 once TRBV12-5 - CASGLLTPGRNEQFF TGTGCTAGTGGCTTACTAACCCCGGGGCGCAATGAGCAGTTCTTC
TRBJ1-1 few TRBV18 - CASSPGAQPNTEAFF TGTGCCAGCTCACCTGGTGCTCAGCCGAACACTGAAGCTTTCTTT
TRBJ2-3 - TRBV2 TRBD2 CASSVGAGFTDTQYF TGTGCCAGCAGTGTAGGAGCGGGGTTCACAGATACGCAGTATTTT
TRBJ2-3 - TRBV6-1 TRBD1 CASSVRQGNTDTQYF TGTGCCAGCAGTGTAAGACAGGGTAACACAGATACGCAGTATTTT
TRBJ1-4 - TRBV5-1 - CASSRRPGGEEKLFF TGCGCCAGCAGCCGCAGACCGGGCGGGGAGGAAAAACTGTTTTTT
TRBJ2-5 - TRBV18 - CASSPPEETQYF TGTGCCAGCTCACCACCAGAAGAGACCCAGTACTTC
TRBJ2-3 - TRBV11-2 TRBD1 CASSDRGMGDTQYF TGTGCCAGCAGCGACAGGGGAATGGGGGATACGCAGTATTTT
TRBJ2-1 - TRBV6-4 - CASSEGDFNEQFF TGTGCCAGCAGTGAAGGGGACTTCAATGAGCAGTTCTTC
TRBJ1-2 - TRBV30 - CAWGDLGYTF TGTGCCTGGGGGGACCTTGGCTACACCTTC
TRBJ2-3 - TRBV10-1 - CASSESWRTTDTQYF TGCGCCAGCAGTGAGTCTTGGAGGACTACAGATACGCAGTATTTT
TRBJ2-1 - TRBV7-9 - CASSRQTSKTANEQFF TGTGCCAGCAGCCGCCAGACTAGTAAGACGGCCAATGAGCAGTTCTTC
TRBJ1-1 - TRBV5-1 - CASSLFRGRAEAFF TGCGCCAGCAGCTTGTTCAGGGGCCGCGCTGAAGCTTTCTTT
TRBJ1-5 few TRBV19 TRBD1 CASRQGANQPQHF TGTGCCAGCCGACAGGGCGCCAATCAGCCCCAGCATTTT
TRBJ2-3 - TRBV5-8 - CASANRPPSTDTQYF TGTGCCAGCGCTAACCGCCCCCCCAGCACAGATACGCAGTATTTT
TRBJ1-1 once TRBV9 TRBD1 CASSPRQGGEAFF TGTGCCAGCAGCCCACGACAGGGTGGTGAAGCTTTCTTT
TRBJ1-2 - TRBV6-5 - CASSPGGGTYGYTF TGTGCCAGCAGCCCAGGCGGGGGGACCTATGGCTACACCTTC
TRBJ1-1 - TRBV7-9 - CASKVGADTEAFF TGTGCCAGCAAGGTTGGGGCTGACACTGAAGCTTTCTTT
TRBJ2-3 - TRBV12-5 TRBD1 CASGLVNSDRGTDTQYF TGTGCTAGTGGTTTGGTAAACTCGGACAGGGGCACAGATACGCAGTATTTT
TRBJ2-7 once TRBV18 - CASSPRQVSYEQYF TGTGCCAGCTCACCACGACAGGTGTCCTACGAGCAGTACTTC
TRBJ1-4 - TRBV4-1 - CASSQSRDEKLFF TGCGCCAGCAGCCAAAGCAGGGATGAAAAACTGTTTTTT
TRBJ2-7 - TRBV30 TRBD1 CAWTLYRDSYEQYF TGTGCCTGGACCCTCTACAGGGACAGCTACGAGCAGTACTTC
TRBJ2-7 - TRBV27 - CASSLRGGSPYEQYF TGTGCCAGCAGTTTAAGGGGGGGCAGTCCGTACGAGCAGTACTTC
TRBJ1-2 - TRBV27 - CASSLYTTSNYGYTF TGTGCCAGCAGTTTATATACAACGTCTAACTATGGCTACACCTTC